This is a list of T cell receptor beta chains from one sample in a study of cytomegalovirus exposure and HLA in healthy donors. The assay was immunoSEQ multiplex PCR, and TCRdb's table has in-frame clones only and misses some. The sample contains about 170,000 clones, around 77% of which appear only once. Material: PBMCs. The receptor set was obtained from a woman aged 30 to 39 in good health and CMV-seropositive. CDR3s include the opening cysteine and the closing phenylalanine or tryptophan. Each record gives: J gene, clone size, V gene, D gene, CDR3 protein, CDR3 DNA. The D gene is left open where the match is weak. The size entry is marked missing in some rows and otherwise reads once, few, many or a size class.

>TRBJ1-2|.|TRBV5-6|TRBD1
CASSPGQGKTNYGYAF
TGTGCCAGCAGCCCGGGACAGGGGAAAACTAACTATGGCTACGCCTTC
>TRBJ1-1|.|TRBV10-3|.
CAIQDRLMNTEAFF
TGTGCCATCCAAGACAGACTCATGAACACTGAAGCTTTCTTT
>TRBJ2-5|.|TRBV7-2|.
CASSLVSSLQETQYF
TGTGCCAGCAGCTTAGTTTCTAGTCTACAAGAGACCCAGTACTTC
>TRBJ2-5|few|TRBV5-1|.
CASSFGTPQETQYF
TGCGCCAGCAGCTTCGGGACACCTCAAGAGACCCAGTACTTC
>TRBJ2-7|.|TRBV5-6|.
CASSGPATYEQYF
TGTGCCAGCAGCGGCCCTGCAACCTACGAGCAGTACTTC
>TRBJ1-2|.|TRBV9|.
CASSPRPTNYGYTF
TGTGCCAGCAGCCCCCGTCCTACCAACTATGGCTACACCTTC
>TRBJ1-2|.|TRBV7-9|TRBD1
CSSSLGGQGGGYTF
TGTTCCAGCAGCTTAGGGGGACAGGGTGGAGGCTACACCTTC
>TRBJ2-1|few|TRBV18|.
CASSPQNIRVGNEQFF
TGTGCCAGCTCACCACAGAACATACGCGTCGGGAATGAGCAGTTCTTC
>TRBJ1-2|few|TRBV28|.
CASYGQFDGYTF
TGTGCCAGCTATGGACAGTTCGATGGCTACACCTTC
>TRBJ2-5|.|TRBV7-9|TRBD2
CSSSFLAGGRETQYF
TGTTCCAGCAGCTTTTTAGCGGGAGGGAGAGAGACCCAGTACTTC
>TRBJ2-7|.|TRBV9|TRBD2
CASSPGTSLAYEQYF
TGTGCCAGCAGCCCCGGGACTAGCCTCGCCTACGAGCAGTACTTC
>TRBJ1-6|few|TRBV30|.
CAWSVRGWNSPLHF
TGTGCCTGGAGTGTAAGAGGGTGGAATTCACCCCTCCACTTT
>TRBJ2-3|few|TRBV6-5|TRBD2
CASRTSGTDTQYF
TGTGCCAGCCGGACTAGCGGGACAGATACGCAGTATTTT
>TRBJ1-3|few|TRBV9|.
CASSAPTGGMDSGNTIYF
TGTGCCAGCAGCGCCCCGACCGGGGGGATGGACTCTGGAAACACCATATATTTT
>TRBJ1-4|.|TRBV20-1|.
CSAGASEKLFF
TGCAGTGCAGGGGCATCAGAAAAACTGTTTTTT
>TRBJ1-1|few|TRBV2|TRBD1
CASSSGQGKTEAFF
TGTGCCAGCAGTTCAGGACAGGGGAAAACTGAAGCTTTCTTT
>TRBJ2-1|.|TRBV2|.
CASSEAASRVYNEQFF
TGTGCCAGCAGTGAAGCTGCTAGTCGGGTTTACAATGAGCAGTTCTTC
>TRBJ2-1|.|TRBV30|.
CAWSVRDEQFF
TGTGCCTGGAGTGTCAGGGATGAGCAGTTCTTC
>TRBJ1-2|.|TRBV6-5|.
CASSPGGGYGYTF
TGTGCCAGCAGTCCGGGGGGGGGCTATGGCTACACCTTC
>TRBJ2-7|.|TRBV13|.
CASSLKAGSYEQYF
TGTGCCAGCAGCTTAAAGGCGGGGTCCTACGAGCAGTACTTC
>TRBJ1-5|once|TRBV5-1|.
CASSVNGGAQPQHF
TGCGCCAGCAGCGTAAATGGGGGGGCTCAGCCCCAGCATTTT
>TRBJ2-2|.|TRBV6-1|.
CASSARTYTGELFF
TGTGCCAGCAGTGCACGGACTTACACCGGGGAGCTGTTTTTT
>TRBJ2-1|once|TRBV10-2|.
CASSEQGSSYNEQFF
TGCGCCAGCAGTGAGCAAGGGAGCTCCTACAATGAGCAGTTCTTC
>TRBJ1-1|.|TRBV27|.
CASSPPTANTEAFF
TGTGCCAGCAGTCCCCCGACAGCGAACACTGAAGCTTTCTTT
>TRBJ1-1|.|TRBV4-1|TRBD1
CASSQDYGTVDTEAFF
TGCGCCAGCAGCCAAGATTACGGGACAGTAGACACTGAAGCTTTCTTT
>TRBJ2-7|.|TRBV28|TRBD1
CASSGPGTGSPYEQYF
TGTGCCAGCAGTGGCCCCGGGACAGGGTCCCCCTACGAGCAGTACTTC
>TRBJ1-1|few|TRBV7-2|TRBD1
CASSSVQGAGYTEAFF
TGTGCCAGCAGCTCAGTCCAGGGGGCGGGGTACACTGAAGCTTTCTTT
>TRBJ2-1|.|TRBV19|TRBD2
CASSLLAGGVDEQFF
TGTGCCAGCTCTTTGCTAGCGGGGGGTGTAGATGAGCAGTTCTTC
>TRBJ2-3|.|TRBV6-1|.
CASSEYGRGLLVDTQYF
TGTGCCAGCAGTGAATATGGGAGAGGTTTGTTGGTAGATACGCAGTATTTT
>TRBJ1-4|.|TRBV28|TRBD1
CASSLWDRGGEKLFF
TGTGCCAGCAGTTTATGGGACAGGGGTGGTGAAAAACTGTTTTTT
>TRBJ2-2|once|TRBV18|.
CASSLGGISNTGELFF
TGTGCCAGCTCACTCGGCGGGATCTCGAACACCGGGGAGCTGTTTTTT
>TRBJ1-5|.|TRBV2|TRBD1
CASSPTGGGQPQHF
TGTGCCAGCAGTCCGACAGGGGGGGGTCAGCCCCAGCATTTT
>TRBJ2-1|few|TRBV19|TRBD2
CASRQLAGDHNEQFF
TGTGCCAGTCGTCAGCTAGCGGGAGACCACAATGAGCAGTTCTTC
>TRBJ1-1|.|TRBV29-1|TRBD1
CSDGGRGEGGTEAFF
TGCAGCGATGGGGGCAGGGGGGAAGGTGGGACTGAAGCTTTCTTT
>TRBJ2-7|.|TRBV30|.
CAGGKGGSSYEQYF
TGTGCCGGGGGGAAGGGAGGAAGCTCCTACGAGCAGTACTTC
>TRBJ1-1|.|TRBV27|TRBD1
CASSFGPTGVSSEAFF
TGTGCCAGCAGTTTTGGACCGACAGGGGTTTCCTCTGAAGCTTTCTTT
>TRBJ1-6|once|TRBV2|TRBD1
CASNWRQGDPMGSPLHF
TGTGCCAGCAATTGGAGACAGGGAGACCCCATGGGTTCACCCCTCCACTTT
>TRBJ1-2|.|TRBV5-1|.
CASSLEEGGRGYTF
TGCGCCAGCAGCTTGGAGGAGGGAGGAAGGGGCTACACCTTC
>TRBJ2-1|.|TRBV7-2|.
CASSSRLATYNEQFF
TGTGCCAGCAGCTCTAGACTCGCCACCTACAATGAGCAGTTCTTC
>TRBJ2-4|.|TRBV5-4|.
CAMGPSPVKNIQYF
TGTGCCATGGGGCCCTCACCCGTAAAAAACATTCAGTACTTC
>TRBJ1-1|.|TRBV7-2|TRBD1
CASSYYRGEAFF
TGTGCCAGCAGCTATTACAGGGGGGAAGCTTTCTTT